This T cell receptor (beta chain) is drawn from a study of early T cells in non-severe SARS-CoV-2 infection. Overall study context: Chains were unpaired, as sequencing was done on bulk RNA from unsorted whole blood.

Individual cDNA molecules were tagged with unique molecular identifiers. TCRdb reanalysed the 5' RACE reads using MiXCR and keeps one entry per CDR3 protein. The table has about 97,000 distinct CDR3 sequences, approximately 11% seen once; the top ten hold around 4.6%. Points from the study as a whole: VDJdb matching favored anti-spike CD8 responses, missing private and CD4 specificities.

This CDR3 is built from 15 residues. Trimming pared 1 base from V and 2 bases from J, leaving 13 bases between. The germline gives CDR1 SGHDT, CDR2 YYEEEE. Details on this clonotype: Its cognate antigen is unknown.

The sequence derives from an adult who was a healthcare worker with PCR-confirmed SARS-CoV-2 infection or an uninfected control (not recorded which). The chain is built from TRBV5-6 and TRBJ2-7, with D hard to call. Sample: whole blood, taken at baseline. The CDR3 DNA reads TGTGCCAGCAGCTTGCTTGGGGATATTGCCTACGAGCAGTACTTC. Amino acid sequence: CASSLLGDIAYEQYF. The variable domain in full, with the rest retrieved from reference TRBV5-6 and TRBJ2-7, is DAGVTQSPTHLIKTRGQQVTLRCSPKSGHDTVSWYQQALGQGPQFIFQYYEEEERQRGNFPDRFSGHQFPNYSSELNVNALLLGDSALYLCASSLLGDIAYEQYFGPGTRLTVT.